A selection of T cell receptor beta chains follows, all from one sample in a study of CXCR3-negative and CXCR3-positive naive CD8 T cells. TCRdb reanalyzed the 5' RACE reads, giving one entry per CDR3 protein sequence and no DNA. Found here are roughly 120,000 distinct CDR3 sequences; the top ten clones hold around 0.62%. The sample was naive CXCR3+ CD8+ T cells from blood. These receptors all stem from a human donor in good health. Some clones in this sample may be carry-over from other donors' samples. Both conserved end residues are part of each CDR3.

V gene	J gene	CDR3 protein
TRBV12-3/TRBV12-4	TRBJ1-4	CASSHGGEKLFF
TRBV28	TRBJ2-2	CASSFFPSGGPNTGELFF
TRBV7-6	TRBJ2-3	CASSLDEDTQYF
TRBV3-1	TRBJ2-7	CASSLLQGSSYEQYF
TRBV28	TRBJ2-7	CASSFVLAGEGHEQYF
TRBV11-3	TRBJ2-5	CASSLVQGETQYF
TRBV6-5	TRBJ1-1	CASSYSYGAEAFF
TRBV20-1	TRBJ2-1	CSATSRYGGGLGNEQFF
TRBV23-1	TRBJ2-5	CASSARGTGYQETQYF
TRBV4-3	TRBJ2-1	CASSQAPGTGVLFNEQFF
TRBV6-2/TRBV6-3	TRBJ1-2	CASPTGVRGYTF
TRBV29-1	TRBJ2-1	CSVEMWTSGSSSYNEQFF
TRBV29-1	TRBJ1-4	CSAATGVNEKLFF
TRBV7-9	TRBJ2-1	CASEDSYNEQFF
TRBV12-3/TRBV12-4	TRBJ2-1	CASSLYLSSGKNNEQFF
TRBV12-3/TRBV12-4	TRBJ1-1	CASSQGQTTEAFF
TRBV29-1	TRBJ2-7	CSVLPGQGGNEQYF
TRBV7-2	TRBJ2-7	CASSSDSAYEPYF
TRBV20-1	TRBJ2-7	CSARGTGYLEQYF
TRBV29-1	TRBJ2-1	CSVLAGVGNEQFF
TRBV7-9	TRBJ2-5	CASSPDRYQETQYF
TRBV7-2	TRBJ2-1	CASSPRRAPYNEQFF
TRBV2	TRBJ2-1	CASIPGPGHFEQFF
TRBV7-2	TRBJ2-5	CASSLEYSSQETQYF
TRBV9	TRBJ2-1	CASWTPGREEQFF
TRBV7-3	TRBJ2-7	CASSSGPSYEQYF
TRBV27	TRBJ2-3	CASSFWGPEDTQYF
TRBV4-3	TRBJ2-7	CASSQDMRSYEQYF
TRBV29-1	TRBJ1-1	CSVHPGNTEAFF